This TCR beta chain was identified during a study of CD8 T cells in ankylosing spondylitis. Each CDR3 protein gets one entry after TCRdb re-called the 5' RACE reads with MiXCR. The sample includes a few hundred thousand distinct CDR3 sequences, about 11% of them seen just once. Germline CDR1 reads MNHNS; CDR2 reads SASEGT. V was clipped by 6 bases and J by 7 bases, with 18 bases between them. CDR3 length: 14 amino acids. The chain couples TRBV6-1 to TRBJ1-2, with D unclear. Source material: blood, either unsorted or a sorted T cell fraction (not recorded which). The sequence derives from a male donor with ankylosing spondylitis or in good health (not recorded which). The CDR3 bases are TGTGCCAGCAGGCTAACAGTGTATGCGGCTGGCTACACCTTC. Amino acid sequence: CASRLTVYAAGYTF.